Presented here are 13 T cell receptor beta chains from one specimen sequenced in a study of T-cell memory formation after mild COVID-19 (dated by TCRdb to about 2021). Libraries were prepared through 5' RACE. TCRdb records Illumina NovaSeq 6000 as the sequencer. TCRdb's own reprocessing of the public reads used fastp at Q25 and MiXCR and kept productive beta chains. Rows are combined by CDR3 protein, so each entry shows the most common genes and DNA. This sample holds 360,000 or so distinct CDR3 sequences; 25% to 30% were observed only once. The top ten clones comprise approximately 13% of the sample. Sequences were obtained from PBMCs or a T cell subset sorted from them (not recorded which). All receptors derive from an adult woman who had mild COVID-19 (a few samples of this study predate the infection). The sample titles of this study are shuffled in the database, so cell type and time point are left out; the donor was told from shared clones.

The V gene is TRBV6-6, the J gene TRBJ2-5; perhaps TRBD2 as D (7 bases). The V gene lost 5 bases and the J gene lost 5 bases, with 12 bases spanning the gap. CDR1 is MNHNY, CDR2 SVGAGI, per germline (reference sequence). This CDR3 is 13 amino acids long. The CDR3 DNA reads TGTGCCAGCAGTCGGGGGGCCCACGAGACCCAGTACTTC. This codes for CASSRGAHETQYF.

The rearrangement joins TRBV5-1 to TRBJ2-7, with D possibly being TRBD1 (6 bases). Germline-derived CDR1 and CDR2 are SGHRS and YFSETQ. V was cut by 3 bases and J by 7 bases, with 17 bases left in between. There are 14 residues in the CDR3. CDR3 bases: TGCGCCAGCAGCTCCGGACAGTTCGACAGGGAGCAGTACTTC. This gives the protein CASSSGQFDREQYF.

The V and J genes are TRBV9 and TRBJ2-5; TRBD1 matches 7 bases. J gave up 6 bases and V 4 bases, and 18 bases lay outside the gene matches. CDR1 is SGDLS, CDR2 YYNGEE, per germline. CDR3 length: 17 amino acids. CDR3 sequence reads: CASSQGNMQGELKTQYF. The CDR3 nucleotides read TGTGCCAGCAGCCAGGGGAACATGCAGGGGGAGCTGAAGACCCAGTACTTC. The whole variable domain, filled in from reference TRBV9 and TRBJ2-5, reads DSGVTQTPKHLITATGQRVTLRCSPRSGDLSVYWYQQSLDQGLQFLIQYYNGEERAKGNILERFSAQQFPDLHSELNLSSLELGDSALYFCASSQGNMQGELKTQYFGPGTRLLVL.

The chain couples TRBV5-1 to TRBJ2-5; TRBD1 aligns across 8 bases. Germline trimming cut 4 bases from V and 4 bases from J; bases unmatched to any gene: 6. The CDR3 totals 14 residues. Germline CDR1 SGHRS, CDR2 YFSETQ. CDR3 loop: CASSRRQGTETQYF. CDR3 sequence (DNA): TGCGCCAGCAGCCGGCGACAGGGGACAGAGACCCAGTACTTC.

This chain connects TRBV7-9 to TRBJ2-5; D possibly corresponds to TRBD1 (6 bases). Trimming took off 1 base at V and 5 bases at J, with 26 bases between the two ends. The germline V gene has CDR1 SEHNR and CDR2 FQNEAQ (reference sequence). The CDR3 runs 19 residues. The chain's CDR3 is CASSLERFVAGAVKETQYF. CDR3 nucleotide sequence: TGTGCCAGCAGCTTAGAGCGGTTCGTGGCAGGGGCGGTTAAGGAGACCCAGTACTTC.

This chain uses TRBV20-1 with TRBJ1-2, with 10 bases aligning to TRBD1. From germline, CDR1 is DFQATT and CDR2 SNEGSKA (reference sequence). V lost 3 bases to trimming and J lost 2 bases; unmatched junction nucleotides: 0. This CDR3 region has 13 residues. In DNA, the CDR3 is TGCAGTGCTAGGGGACAGGGGAACTATGGCTACACCTTC. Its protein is CSARGQGNYGYTF.

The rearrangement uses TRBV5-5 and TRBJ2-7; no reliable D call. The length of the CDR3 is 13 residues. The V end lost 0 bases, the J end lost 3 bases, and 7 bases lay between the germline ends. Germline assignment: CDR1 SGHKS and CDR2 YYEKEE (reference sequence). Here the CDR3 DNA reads TGTGCCAGCAGCTTGGATCTGGTCTACGAGCAGTACTTC. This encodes CASSLDLVYEQYF. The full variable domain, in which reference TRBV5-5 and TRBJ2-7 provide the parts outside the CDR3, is DAGVTQSPTHLIKTRGQQVTLRCSPISGHKSVSWYQQVLGQGPQFIFQYYEKEERGRGNFPDRFSARQFPNYSSELNVNALLLGDSALYLCASSLDLVYEQYFGPGTRLTVT.

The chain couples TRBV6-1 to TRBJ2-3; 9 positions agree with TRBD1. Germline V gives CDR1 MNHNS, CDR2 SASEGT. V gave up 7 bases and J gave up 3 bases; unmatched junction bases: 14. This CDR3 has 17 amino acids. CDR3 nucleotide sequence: TGTGCCAGCACCACAGGCTGGGGGACAGGGCAGACAGATACGCAGTATTTT. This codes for CASTTGWGTGQTDTQYF.

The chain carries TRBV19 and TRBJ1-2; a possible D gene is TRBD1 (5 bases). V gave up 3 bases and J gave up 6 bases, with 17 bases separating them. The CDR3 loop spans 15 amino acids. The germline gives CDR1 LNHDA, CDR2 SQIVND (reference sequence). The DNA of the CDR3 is TGTGCCAGTAGTATCGGGTCAGGGAAAGAGAATGGCTACACCTTC. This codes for CASSIGSGKENGYTF.

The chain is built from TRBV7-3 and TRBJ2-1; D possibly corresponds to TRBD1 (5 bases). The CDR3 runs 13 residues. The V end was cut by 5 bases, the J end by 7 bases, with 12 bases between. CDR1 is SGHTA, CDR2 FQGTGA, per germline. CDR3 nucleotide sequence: TGTGCCAGCAGCCAGCAGCAGGGAAATGAGCAGTTCTTC. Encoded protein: CASSQQQGNEQFF.

CDR3 bases: TGTGCCATCAGCCTTACCGGGACAGGTCGGGGGGAGCAGTACTTC. This codes for CAISLTGTGRGEQYF. The chain links TRBV10-3 to TRBJ2-7; 8 bases map to TRBD1. The CDR3 consists of 15 residues. CDR1 ENHRY and CDR2 SYGVKD come from the germline V gene. V lost 6 bases and J lost 7; bases outside the gene matches: 14.

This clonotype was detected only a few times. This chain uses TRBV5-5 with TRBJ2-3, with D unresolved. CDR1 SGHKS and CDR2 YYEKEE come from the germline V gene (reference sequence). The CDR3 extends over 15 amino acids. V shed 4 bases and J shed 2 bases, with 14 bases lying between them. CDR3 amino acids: CASSRWTGHTDTQYF. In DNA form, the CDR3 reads TGTGCCAGCAGCCGTTGGACCGGTCACACAGATACGCAGTATTTT.

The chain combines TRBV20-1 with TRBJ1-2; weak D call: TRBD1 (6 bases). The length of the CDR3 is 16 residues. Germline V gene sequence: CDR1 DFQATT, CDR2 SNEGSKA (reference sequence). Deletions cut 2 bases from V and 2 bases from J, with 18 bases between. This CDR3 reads CSARFFAGDGNYGYTF. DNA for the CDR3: TGCAGTGCTAGATTTTTTGCAGGGGATGGCAACTATGGCTACACCTTC.